These 2 T cell receptor beta chains came from one sample sequenced in a study of blood T cell repertoires in COVID-19 (dated by TCRdb to the early 2020s). Libraries were prepared through the immunoSEQ multiplex PCR assay. Drawn from immuneACCESS, this table holds only the in-frame rearrangements with V and J called that TCRdb kept. Clones are partly lost; checked studies trace under half to an unresolved V gene and leave the rest unexplained. The sample yields 290,000 or so clones; about 89% were counted once. The ten largest account for about 2.7% of the sample. Sample: PBMCs or T cells enriched from blood (not recorded which). Every receptor here comes from a woman under 30 who had recovered from COVID-19.

This clone was counted a few times. This sequence joins TRBV5-1 and TRBJ2-5; TRBD2 is a possible D gene (6 bases). V was shortened by 0 bases and J by 0 bases, with 9 bases between the two germline ends. The CDR3 extends over 15 amino acids. CDR1 is SGHRS, CDR2 YFSETQ, per germline. CDR3 coding DNA: TGCGCCAGCAGCTTGGACGGAGGGAACCAAGAGACCCAGTACTTC. Amino acid sequence: CASSLDGGNQETQYF. Variable domain in full (rest from reference TRBV5-1 and TRBJ2-5): KAGVTQTPRYLIKTRGQQVTLSCSPISGHRSVSWYQQTPGQGLQFLFEYFSETQRNKGNFPGRFSGRQFSNSRSEMNVSTLELGDSALYLCASSLDGGNQETQYFGPGTRLLVL.

This chain links TRBV4-1 with TRBJ2-2; TRBD2 agrees at 8 bases. V lost 4 bases and J lost 4; bases outside the gene matches: 14. The germline CDR1 and CDR2 sequences are MGHRA and YSYEKL. This CDR3 contains 18 residues. In DNA, the CDR3 is TGCGCCAGCAGCCGACACTCCGGGGCTAGCGGGTTCACCGGGGAGCTGTTTTTT. Protein product: CASSRHSGASGFTGELFF.